The rows below give T cell receptor beta chains drawn from one sample of a study of T cell responses to AZD1222 COVID-19 vaccine. Some clones are missing from TCRdb's copy, which holds only in-frame ones; the method was immunoSEQ multiplex PCR. The sample records about 140,000 clones, approximately 92% being singletons. This specimen consisted of peripheral blood, obtained on day 0 of AZD1222 vaccination. All receptors come from an adult in good health. CDR3s include the opening cysteine and the closing phenylalanine or tryptophan. A D gene is named only where the DNA matches it firmly. For some rows the clone size is stated as once, few or many, or as a class when expanded; others skip it.

length: 14; J: TRBJ1-5; V: TRBV24-1; D: NA; size: NA; CDR3: CATSDSGRTRAQHF; DNA: TGTGCCACCAGTGATAGCGGACGGACAAGGGCCCAGCATTTT
length: 17; J: TRBJ2-1; V: TRBV28; D: NA; size: NA; CDR3: CASSFLGTQGSFYEQFF; DNA: TGTGCCAGCAGTTTTTTAGGTACCCAGGGATCATTTTATGAGCAGTTCTTC
length: 12; J: TRBJ2-7; V: TRBV7-8; D: NA; size: NA; CDR3: CASSHGGNEQYF; DNA: TGTGCCAGCAGCCACGGAGGCAACGAGCAGTACTTC
length: 14; J: TRBJ1-6; V: TRBV5-5; D: TRBD1; size: NA; CDR3: CASSLEGANSPLHF; DNA: TGTGCCAGCAGCTTGGAGGGGGCTAATTCACCCCTCCACTTT
length: 16; J: TRBJ2-7; V: TRBV5-1; D: NA; size: once; CDR3: CASSSNTGTYSYEQYF; DNA: TGCGCCAGCAGCTCGAACACCGGGACATACTCCTACGAGCAGTACTTC
length: 14; J: TRBJ2-7; V: TRBV28; D: NA; size: NA; CDR3: CASSHEYSSYEQYF; DNA: TGTGCCAGCAGCCATGAATATAGCTCCTACGAGCAGTACTTC
length: 14; J: TRBJ2-1; V: TRBV28; D: TRBD2; size: NA; CDR3: CASSRAGANNEQFF; DNA: TGTGCCAGCAGTAGAGCGGGAGCAAACAATGAGCAGTTCTTC
length: 14; J: TRBJ2-5; V: TRBV2; D: NA; size: once; CDR3: CASSPRGGFETQYF; DNA: TGTGCCAGCAGTCCCAGGGGGGGTTTTGAGACCCAGTACTTC
length: 16; J: TRBJ1-1; V: TRBV28; D: NA; size: NA; CDR3: CASSFPISQANTEAFF; DNA: TGTGCCAGCAGTTTTCCCATCAGCCAGGCGAACACTGAAGCTTTCTTT
length: 15; J: TRBJ2-7; V: TRBV7-8; D: TRBD2; size: NA; CDR3: CASRKTSGVVYEQYF; DNA: TGTGCCAGCAGGAAAACTAGCGGGGTTGTCTACGAGCAGTACTTC
length: 16; J: TRBJ2-2; V: TRBV28; D: NA; size: NA; CDR3: CASTLSTGRVTGELFF; DNA: TGTGCCAGCACCTTATCAACGGGAAGGGTCACCGGGGAGCTGTTTTTT
length: 19; J: TRBJ2-1; V: TRBV29-1; D: TRBD2; size: NA; CDR3: CSVVGAGIGLAATYNEQFF; DNA: TGCAGCGTTGTAGGGGCAGGGATTGGACTAGCCGCTACCTACAATGAGCAGTTCTTC
length: 14; J: TRBJ2-7; V: TRBV28; D: NA; size: NA; CDR3: CASRQGPSSYEQYF; DNA: TGTGCCAGCAGGCAGGGGCCGAGCTCCTACGAGCAGTACTTC
length: 13; J: TRBJ2-1; V: TRBV9; D: NA; size: NA; CDR3: CASSVVPSDEQFF; DNA: TGTGCCAGCAGCGTAGTCCCTAGCGATGAGCAGTTCTTC
length: 15; J: TRBJ1-1; V: TRBV6-2/TRBV6-3; D: NA; size: NA; CDR3: CASSYSSWRNTEAFF; DNA: TGTGCCAGCAGTTACTCGAGCTGGCGTAACACTGAAGCTTTCTTT
length: 18; J: TRBJ2-7; V: TRBV25-1; D: NA; size: NA; CDR3: CASSEPLCENLPSYEQYF; DNA: TGTGCCAGCAGTGAGCCCCTATGTGAGAACTTACCTTCCTACGAGCAGTACTTC
length: 16; J: TRBJ2-3; V: TRBV29-1; D: NA; size: NA; CDR3: CSVQPGRGRRADTQYF; DNA: TGCAGCGTTCAACCGGGGCGGGGGCGGCGGGCAGATACGCAGTATTTT
length: 16; J: TRBJ1-1; V: TRBV5-4; D: NA; size: NA; CDR3: CASSHSALQGGTEAFF; DNA: TGTGCCAGCAGCCATTCCGCTTTACAGGGAGGCACTGAAGCTTTCTTT
length: 14; J: TRBJ2-3; V: TRBV5-4; D: NA; size: NA; CDR3: CASSAPGGTDTQYF; DNA: TGTGCCAGCAGCGCCCCCGGGGGCACAGATACGCAGTATTTT
length: 14; J: TRBJ1-4; V: TRBV10-3; D: NA; size: once; CDR3: CAISESQTNEKLFF; DNA: TGTGCCATCAGTGAGTCTCAGACTAATGAAAAACTGTTTTTT
length: 11; J: TRBJ2-1; V: TRBV5-1; D: NA; size: NA; CDR3: CASSAEHEQFF; DNA: TGCGCCAGCAGCGCGGAGCATGAGCAGTTCTTC
length: 14; J: TRBJ1-5; V: TRBV5-5; D: NA; size: NA; CDR3: CASSSSGNNQPQHF; DNA: TGTGCCAGCAGCTCCTCGGGCAACAATCAGCCCCAGCATTTT
length: 14; J: TRBJ1-5; V: TRBV6-1; D: NA; size: NA; CDR3: CASSEKASQTPQHF; DNA: TGTGCCAGCAGTGAAAAGGCCAGCCAAACGCCCCAGCATTTT
length: 14; J: TRBJ1-5; V: TRBV24-1; D: TRBD1; size: NA; CDR3: CATSDSQGNQPQHF; DNA: TGTGCCACCAGTGACTCACAGGGGAACCAGCCCCAGCATTTT
length: 15; J: TRBJ2-1; V: TRBV9; D: NA; size: NA; CDR3: CASSLLGLLVNEQFF; DNA: TGTGCCAGCAGCTTACTGGGACTCTTAGTGAATGAGCAGTTCTTC
length: 12; J: TRBJ2-7; V: TRBV19; D: NA; size: NA; CDR3: CASLRQTYEQYF; DNA: TGTGCCAGTCTTAGACAGACGTACGAGCAGTACTTC
length: 15; J: TRBJ1-3; V: TRBV7-2; D: NA; size: NA; CDR3: CASSLDLATGNTIYF; DNA: TGTGCCAGCAGCTTAGATTTGGCGACGGGAAACACCATATATTTT
length: 16; J: TRBJ1-4; V: TRBV5-1; D: NA; size: NA; CDR3: CASSLGSLSTNEKLFF; DNA: TGCGCCAGCAGCCTTGGTTCGCTGTCGACTAATGAAAAACTGTTTTTT
length: 13; J: TRBJ2-7; V: TRBV6-2/TRBV6-3; D: NA; size: NA; CDR3: CASSSGSPGEQYF; DNA: TGTGCCAGCAGTTCGGGCAGCCCGGGCGAGCAGTACTTC
length: 14; J: TRBJ1-1; V: TRBV6-5; D: NA; size: NA; CDR3: CASSYRTLNTEAFF; DNA: TGTGCCAGCAGTTATCGGACTCTGAACACTGAAGCTTTCTTT
length: 13; J: TRBJ2-1; V: TRBV7-8; D: NA; size: NA; CDR3: CASSWSEINEQFF; DNA: TGTGCCAGCAGCTGGTCCGAGATAAATGAGCAGTTCTTC
length: 15; J: TRBJ2-2; V: TRBV7-6; D: NA; size: NA; CDR3: CASSSGLLSSGELFF; DNA: TGTGCCAGCAGCTCGGGACTCCTCTCGAGCGGGGAGCTGTTTTTT
length: 16; J: TRBJ2-5; V: TRBV11-2; D: TRBD1; size: NA; CDR3: CASSFLGQGFRETQYF; DNA: TGTGCCAGCAGCTTTTTGGGACAGGGGTTTAGGGAGACCCAGTACTTC
length: 14; J: TRBJ2-3; V: TRBV14; D: TRBD1; size: NA; CDR3: CASSRQGARDTQYF; DNA: TGTGCCAGCAGCCGACAGGGGGCAAGAGATACGCAGTATTTT
length: 13; J: TRBJ1-2; V: TRBV27; D: TRBD1; size: once; CDR3: CASKGKGADGYTF; DNA: TGTGCCAGCAAGGGAAAGGGGGCGGATGGCTACACCTTC
length: 13; J: TRBJ1-4; V: TRBV10-3; D: TRBD1; size: once; CDR3: CTTGQGNGEKLFF; DNA: TGTACCACCGGACAGGGGAACGGAGAAAAACTGTTTTTT
length: 14; J: TRBJ1-1; V: TRBV6-6; D: NA; size: NA; CDR3: CASSRGGRDTEAFF; DNA: TGTGCCAGCAGCCGGGGGGGAAGGGACACTGAAGCTTTCTTT
length: 14; J: TRBJ2-5; V: TRBV19; D: NA; size: NA; CDR3: CASSIGWGYGTQYF; DNA: TGTGCCAGTAGTATAGGTTGGGGTTATGGGACCCAGTACTTC
length: 16; J: TRBJ2-2; V: TRBV18; D: TRBD1; size: NA; CDR3: CASSPRDRALVGELFF; DNA: TGTGCCAGCTCACCAAGGGACAGGGCTCTGGTCGGGGAGCTGTTTTTT
length: 13; J: TRBJ1-1; V: TRBV3-1/TRBV3-2; D: NA; size: NA; CDR3: CASTTRGGTEAFF; DNA: TGTGCCAGCACTACTAGGGGGGGTACTGAAGCTTTCTTT
length: 14; J: TRBJ1-1; V: TRBV3-1/TRBV3-2; D: TRBD1; size: NA; CDR3: CASSLKTGGTEAFF; DNA: TGTGCCAGCAGCCTCAAAACAGGGGGCACTGAAGCTTTCTTT
length: 15; J: TRBJ1-2; V: TRBV28; D: NA; size: NA; CDR3: CASSLAPTENYGYTF; DNA: TGTGCCAGCAGTTTAGCGCCTACGGAGAACTATGGCTACACCTTC
length: 20; J: TRBJ2-1; V: TRBV4-1; D: NA; size: NA; CDR3: CASSQDRDLFARSRYNEQFF; DNA: TGCGCCAGCAGCCAAGATCGAGACTTGTTCGCCCGTAGTAGGTACAATGAGCAGTTCTTC
length: 14; J: TRBJ1-2; V: TRBV7-9; D: NA; size: NA; CDR3: CASSLATGPRGYTF; DNA: TGTGCCAGCAGCTTAGCGACAGGCCCCCGGGGCTACACCTTC
length: 14; J: TRBJ1-2; V: TRBV7-9; D: TRBD1; size: NA; CDR3: CASSMGQGGRGYTF; DNA: TGTGCCAGCAGCATGGGACAGGGTGGGAGAGGCTACACCTTC
length: 13; J: TRBJ1-1; V: TRBV11-2; D: NA; size: NA; CDR3: CASSLAPWEGAFF; DNA: TGTGCCAGCAGCTTAGCCCCCTGGGAGGGAGCTTTCTTT
length: 16; J: TRBJ2-2; V: TRBV11-3; D: TRBD1; size: NA; CDR3: CASSSPDRGNTGELFF; DNA: TGTGCCAGCAGCTCCCCGGACAGGGGAAACACCGGGGAGCTGTTTTTT
length: 14; J: TRBJ1-2; V: TRBV5-1; D: NA; size: NA; CDR3: CASSLGETAAGYTF; DNA: TGCGCCAGCAGCTTGGGGGAGACAGCGGCTGGCTACACCTTC
length: 16; J: TRBJ2-1; V: TRBV5-1; D: TRBD1; size: NA; CDR3: CASSPSGTGGYNEQFF; DNA: TGCGCCAGCAGCCCGTCAGGGACAGGGGGCTACAATGAGCAGTTCTTC
length: 15; J: TRBJ1-3; V: TRBV4-1; D: TRBD1; size: once; CDR3: CASSHRQGFSDTIYF; DNA: TGCGCCAGCAGCCATAGACAGGGGTTTTCGGACACCATATATTTT
length: 15; J: TRBJ2-1; V: TRBV6-6; D: TRBD1; size: once; CDR3: CASSSGGVSYNEQFF; DNA: TGTGCCAGCAGTTCAGGGGGCGTCTCCTACAATGAGCAGTTCTTC
length: 15; J: TRBJ2-2; V: TRBV18; D: TRBD2; size: NA; CDR3: CASSRSAGGTGELFF; DNA: TGTGCCAGCTCACGGTCAGCGGGAGGCACCGGGGAGCTGTTTTTT
length: 14; J: TRBJ1-5; V: TRBV7-2; D: NA; size: few; CDR3: CASRDGTSNQPQHF; DNA: TGTGCCAGCAGAGACGGGACTAGCAATCAGCCCCAGCATTTT